Below are 29 T cell receptor beta chains sequenced from a single sample in a study of beta chain features in type 1 diabetes. The isolated RNA, all of it, was reverse transcribed, so expressed TCRB transcripts were what got sequenced. Only in-frame clones appear in the TCRdb table, and some are missing; sequencing was by immunoSEQ multiplex PCR. The sample contains fewer than 500,000 clones, about 15% of which appear only once. Input material: naive CD4+ T cells from blood. These TCRs come from a man aged 25 to 40 in good health.

Worth noting for this clone: Germline and junction disagree at one end, which may indicate a read error. The DNA of the CDR3 is TGCGCCAGCAGCTGGTTAGCGGGCTCCAGCTACTATGAGCAGTTCTTC. It is translated as CASSWLAGSSYYEQFF. The gene calls are TRBV5-1 and TRBJ2-1; 7 bases match TRBD2. The CDR3 extends over 16 amino acids. CDR1 and CDR2 from the germline V gene are SGHRS and YFSETQ. Full variable domain (rest looked up from reference TRBV5-1 and TRBJ2-1): KAGVTQTPRYLIKTRGQQVTLSCSPISGHRSVSWYQQTPGQGLQFLFEYFSETQRNKGNFPGRFSGRQFSNSRSEMNVSTLELGDSALYLCASSWLAGSSYYEQFFGPGTRLTVL.

This clone appeared a few times. The V gene is TRBV29-1, the J gene TRBJ1-2, with D tentatively TRBD1 (5 bases). The CDR3 loop spans 12 amino acids. Between the trimmed V and J ends, which lost 5 bases and 4 bases, there was a span of 11 bases. Per the germline V gene, CDR1 is SQVTM and CDR2 is ANQGSEA. In DNA, the CDR3 is TGCAGCGTTCGGGACGCGATCTATGGCTACACCTTC. As protein: CSVRDAIYGYTF.

This clone was counted between two and nine times. The rearrangement joins TRBV9 to TRBJ2-2; no reliable D call. V was pared by 7 bases and J by 1 base, with 17 bases between. Germline CDR1 SGDLS, CDR2 YYNGEE. The CDR3 loop spans 16 amino acids. The DNA of the CDR3 is TGTGCCAGCTCCCCCTTCTCACCCGGGAACACCGGGGAGCTGTTTTTT. Protein sequence: CASSPFSPGNTGELFF. Complete variable domain (other parts from reference TRBV9 and TRBJ2-2): DSGVTQTPKHLITATGQRVTLRCSPRSGDLSVYWYQQSLDQGLQFLIQYYNGEERAKGNILERFSAQQFPDLHSELNLSSLELGDSALYFCASSPFSPGNTGELFFGEGSRLTVL.

This clone was counted ten times or more. This chain connects TRBV25-1 to TRBJ2-6; D remains unclear. The CDR3 extends over 11 amino acids. Trimming left V 7 bases short and J 2 bases short, with 0 bases between. Germline CDR1 MGHDK, CDR2 SYGVNS. The CDR3: CASTGANVLTF. The CDR3 DNA sequence: TGTGCCAGCACTGGGGCCAACGTCCTGACTTTC.

The CDR3 nucleotides are TGTGCCAGCAGCTTAGTCCAGGGGGCCCTACTCTGGGGCGCCAACGTCCTGACTTTC. Translated, it gives CASSLVQGALLWGANVLTF. V and J are TRBV7-2 and TRBJ2-6; 8 bases fit TRBD1. The CDR3 contains 19 residues. CDR1 and CDR2 (germline): SGHTA, FQGNSA. V lost 1 base and J lost 7; bases outside the gene matches: 15.

Only a few counts were recorded for this clone. The V gene is TRBV25-1, the J gene TRBJ2-2; no reliable D call. The V and J ends lost 2 bases and 4 bases respectively, with 11 bases between them. The CDR3 contains 15 residues. From germline, CDR1 is MGHDK and CDR2 SYGVNS. CDR3 nucleotides: TGTGCCAGCAGTGAAGGTCCCCCGGTCACCGGGGAGCTGTTTTTT. Translation gives CASSEGPPVTGELFF. The whole variable domain, remainder taken from reference TRBV25-1 and TRBJ2-2, is EADIYQTPRYLVIGTGKKITLECSQTMGHDKMYWYQQDPGMELHLIHYSYGVNSTEKGDLSSESTVSRIRTEHFPLTLESARPSHTSQYLCASSEGPPVTGELFFGEGSRLTVL.

This clone was counted only a few times. V gene TRBV9 combines with J gene TRBJ2-2; D possibly corresponds to TRBD2 (5 bases). The CDR3 sequence is 12 residues long. V was pared by 1 base and J by 8 bases, with 6 bases between. CDR1 and CDR2 from the germline V gene are SGDLS and YYNGEE. In nucleotides, the CDR3 is TGTGCCAGCAGCGTAAGCGGAGGGGAGCTGTTTTTT. Translated: CASSVSGGELFF.

The chain employs TRBV20-1 and TRBJ1-1; D remains unclear. The CDR3 has 11 amino acids. V dropped 8 bases and J dropped 0 bases, with 7 bases sitting between them. Germline lookup yields CDR1 DFQATT and CDR2 SNEGSKA (reference sequence). The CDR3 nucleotides are TGCAGTACCCAATTGAACACTGAAGCTTTCTTT. Encoded protein: CSTQLNTEAFF.

V and J are TRBV5-6 and TRBJ2-2, with TRBD2 as a possible D gene (6 bases). V lost 2 bases and J 0 bases, leaving 11 bases between the germline ends. Germline V lookup: CDR1 SGHDT, CDR2 YYEEEE. This CDR3 comprises 16 residues. CDR3 in amino acids: CASSFWRLANTGELFF. CDR3 DNA sequence: TGTGCCAGCAGCTTTTGGAGACTAGCGAACACCGGGGAGCTGTTTTTT.

This sequence joins TRBV4-2 and TRBJ2-1; D gene unclear. V lost 2 bases and J lost 5, with 16 bases in between. The CDR3 is made up of 16 amino acids. Germline V CDR1 and CDR2: LGHNA, YNFKEQ. This CDR3 reads CASSQLGRTMDNEQFF. The DNA of the CDR3 is TGTGCCAGCAGCCAATTGGGCCGGACGATGGACAATGAGCAGTTCTTC.

This rearrangement joins TRBV6-5 to TRBJ1-1; TRBD1 agrees at 9 bases. The CDR3 is 16 amino acids. V shed 2 bases, J shed 5 bases, and the junction held 9 bases outside the gene matches. The germline CDR1 and CDR2 sequences are MNHEY and SVGAGI. CDR3 nucleotides: TGTGCCAGCAGTTACACCCGACAGGGGGGTTTGACTGAAGCTTTCTTT. It yields the protein CASSYTRQGGLTEAFF.

V gene TRBV15 combines with J gene TRBJ2-3; 10 bases line up with TRBD1. CDR3 length equals 16 residues. J gave up 4 bases and V 0 bases, and 4 bases lay outside the gene matches. CDR1 is LNHNV and CDR2 is YYDKDF in the germline V gene (reference sequence). CDR3: CATSRDGTGVPDTQYF. CDR3 nucleotide sequence: TGTGCCACCAGCAGAGACGGGACAGGGGTGCCAGATACGCAGTATTTT.

This clone was counted only a few times. The CDR3, as DNA: TGTGCCAGCTCACCAAAACAGGGGACTGAGCAGTTCTTC. Translation gives CASSPKQGTEQFF. The chain combines TRBV18 with TRBJ2-1; 7 bases are shared with TRBD1. After removal of 2 bases from V and 9 bases from J, the junction contained 4 bases not matched to a gene. Germline loops: CDR1 KGHSH, CDR2 LQKENI. CDR3 size: 13 residues.

The chain employs TRBV4-2 and TRBJ2-2, with 9 bases matching TRBD2. The trim removed 3 bases at V and 3 bases at J, leaving 8 bases unmatched. The germline CDR1 and CDR2 sequences are LGHNA and YNFKEQ. The CDR3 extends over 17 amino acids. Here the CDR3 reads CASSQIGVAGDTGELFF. The CDR3 coding sequence is TGTGCCAGCAGCCAGATCGGGGTAGCGGGAGACACCGGGGAGCTGTTTTTT.

The CDR3 region is CSGSWTYKETQYF. The CDR3 nucleotides read TGCAGCGGGAGTTGGACCTACAAAGAGACCCAGTACTTC. The chain joins TRBV29-1 to TRBJ2-5; D ambiguous. Trimming took 7 bases from V and 3 from J, leaving 15 bases between them. This CDR3 region has 13 residues. The V gene's germline CDR1 is SQVTM and CDR2 ANQGSEA.

In its sample, this clone was seen a few times. The V call is TRBV18, the J call TRBJ2-4, with 10 bases aligning to TRBD1. The CDR3 is made up of 15 amino acids. From germline, CDR1 is KGHSH and CDR2 LQKENI. V gave up 3 bases and J gave up 6 bases; unmatched junction bases: 5. The DNA of the CDR3 is TGTGCCAGCTCACCTTCGACAGGGGGCTCAAACATTCAGTACTTC. Its translation is CASSPSTGGSNIQYF.

The sample holds a few counts of this clone. The J gene is TRBJ1-1, the V gene TRBV7-2, with D maybe TRBD1 (5 bases). The CDR3 is made up of 15 amino acids. V gave up 5 bases and J gave up 5 bases, with 18 bases separating them. Germline loops: CDR1 SGHTA, CDR2 FQGNSA. The CDR3 loop reads CASSPDSGLGTEAFF. The DNA for the CDR3 is TGTGCCAGCAGCCCCGATTCAGGGCTAGGAACTGAAGCTTTCTTT.

This rearrangement joins TRBV7-8 to TRBJ2-3; the match to TRBD2 covers 7 bases. V was pared by 5 bases and J by 3 bases, with 2 bases of the junction left unmatched. CDR3 length: 13 residues. Germline CDR1 and CDR2: SGHVS and FQNEAQ. CDR3 nucleotides: TGTGCCAGCAGCAGTAGCGGGACAGATACGCAGTATTTT. Its translation: CASSSSGTDTQYF.

This clone was counted only a few times. V is TRBV27 and J is TRBJ2-7, with D possibly matching TRBD1 (5 bases). V was shortened by 3 bases and J by 2 bases, with 14 bases between the two germline ends. This CDR3 is built from 15 residues. Germline V gives CDR1 MNHEY, CDR2 SMNVEV (reference sequence). The CDR3 coding sequence is TGTGCCAGCAGTTTCCTTCAGGGAAGCGCCTACGAGCAGTACTTC. This translates into CASSFLQGSAYEQYF.

This clone was seen more than once but under ten times. The chain carries TRBV6-5 and TRBJ2-2, with a tentative D call TRBD2 (5 bases). The CDR3 has 15 residues. The V end lost 5 bases, the J end lost 4 bases, and 14 bases lay between the germline ends. Germline values: CDR1 MNHEY, CDR2 SVGAGI. CDR3 amino acids: CASSRSLGGTGELFF. The CDR3 nucleotides read TGTGCCAGCAGTCGGTCCCTAGGAGGCACCGGGGAGCTGTTTTTT.

J is TRBJ2-7 and V is TRBV7-2, with a tentative D call TRBD1 (6 bases). Germline V gene data show CDR1 as SGHTA and CDR2 as FQGNSA. CDR3 length: 13 amino acids. V lost 5 bases and J 2 bases, leaving 10 bases between the germline ends. CDR3 bases: TGTGCCAGCAGCCCCGACAGGACCTACGAGCAGTACGTC. It translates to CASSPDRTYEQYV.

The sample holds a few counts of this clone. The chain links TRBV7-9 to TRBJ2-5; 9 bases fit TRBD2. The CDR3 is 19 amino acids. J gave up 4 bases and V 2 bases, and 17 bases lay outside the gene matches. Germline V gene lookup returns CDR1 SEHNR and CDR2 FQNEAQ (reference sequence). This chain's CDR3 is CASSLLAGPLKRAAETQYF. CDR3 bases: TGTGCCAGCAGCTTACTAGCGGGACCTCTAAAAAGAGCGGCAGAGACCCAGTACTTC.

This clone was seen only a few times. The chain combines TRBV19 with TRBJ1-2, with D possibly TRBD1 on 5 matching bases. The CDR3 runs 14 residues. Trimming removed 8 bases at V and 2 bases at J, with 15 bases between. Germline values: CDR1 LNHDA, CDR2 SQIVND (reference sequence). CDR3 sequence: CASSATGENYGYTF. The CDR3 DNA reads as TGTGCCAGTTCAGCCACAGGTGAAAACTATGGCTACACCTTC.

This clone was counted once. The CDR3 DNA reads TGTGCCAGCAGCTTAAACGGAGGGGGGCAGCCCCAGCATTTT. Its protein is CASSLNGGGQPQHF. The gene calls are TRBV13 and TRBJ1-5; tentatively, D is TRBD1 (6 bases). The CDR3 covers 14 residues. Germline lookup yields CDR1 PRHDT and CDR2 FYEKMQ (reference sequence). Trimming cost V 2 bases and J 7 bases, with 12 bases left between them.

This clone was counted between two and nine times. This chain connects TRBV5-4 to TRBJ2-1; the D gene is possibly TRBD2 (6 bases). From germline, CDR1 is SGHNT and CDR2 YYREEE (reference sequence). The CDR3 spans 13 residues. V was trimmed by 1 base and J by 11 bases, leaving 13 bases between them. Written as DNA, the CDR3 is TGTGCCAGCAGCTTGTATGGTGGGACTCAGCAGTTCTTC. Encoded protein: CASSLYGGTQQFF.

This clone was observed a handful of times. The genes are TRBV6-6 and TRBJ2-6; D may match TRBD1 or TRBD2 (5 bases each). The V and J ends lost 8 bases and 0 bases respectively, with 8 bases between them. The CDR3 loop spans 14 amino acids. Germline lookup yields CDR1 MNHNY and CDR2 SVGAGI (reference sequence). The CDR3 coding sequence is TGTGCCAGCGAGGGGAGCTCTGGGGCCAACGTCCTGACTTTC. Translation gives CASEGSSGANVLTF.

The V gene is TRBV5-4, the J gene TRBJ2-1; D is uncertain. Deletions cut 5 bases from V and 8 bases from J, with 14 bases between. The germline CDR1 and CDR2 sequences are SGHNT and YYREEE (reference sequence). The CDR3 contains 13 residues. The CDR3 DNA is TGTGCCAGCAGTGCACTTCCAGTTGATGAGCAGTTCTTC. It is translated as CASSALPVDEQFF.

The table lists this clone with a few counts. The rearrangement links TRBV30 to TRBJ2-1; possible D gene TRBD1, 6 bases. This CDR3 contains 13 residues. CDR1 and CDR2 (germline): GTSNPN, SVGIG (reference sequence). Trimming took 3 bases from V and 6 from J, leaving 12 bases between them. The CDR3 spells CAWSHPGANEQFF. DNA for the CDR3: TGTGCCTGGAGCCACCCAGGGGCCAATGAGCAGTTCTTC.

J is TRBJ1-2 and V is TRBV25-1, with D possibly matching TRBD1 (5 bases). CDR1 and CDR2 (germline): MGHDK, SYGVNS. Trimming stripped 2 bases from V and 4 bases from J, with 11 bases between. This CDR3 is built from 14 residues. CDR3 nucleotide sequence: TGTGCCAGCAGTGAAGGGGATAGGGGCTATGGCTACACCTTC. This gives the protein CASSEGDRGYGYTF.